This T cell receptor (beta chain) was sequenced in a study of blood T cell repertoires in COVID-19. From germline, CDR1 is SNHLY and CDR2 FYNNEI. CDR3 size: 10 residues. The V gene lost 7 bases and the J gene lost 5 bases, with 6 bases spanning the gap. Original analysis: Reference gene primer amplification gave estimated nucleated cell counts. Measured with immunoSEQ multiplex PCR; TCRdb has only the in-frame clones, and not every one. For V, J and clone size, that table is used; D and trimming come from the DNA. The sample lists around 230,000 clones; 75% to 90% were seen once. The sequenced sample consisted of PBMCs or T cells enriched from blood (not recorded which). The V call is TRBV2, the J call TRBJ2-7, with D perhaps TRBD1 (5 bases). This receptor was identified in a middle-aged woman with acute COVID-19. In DNA form, the CDR3 reads TGTGCCAGCATAGGGGACGAGCAGTACTTC. As protein: CASIGDEQYF.